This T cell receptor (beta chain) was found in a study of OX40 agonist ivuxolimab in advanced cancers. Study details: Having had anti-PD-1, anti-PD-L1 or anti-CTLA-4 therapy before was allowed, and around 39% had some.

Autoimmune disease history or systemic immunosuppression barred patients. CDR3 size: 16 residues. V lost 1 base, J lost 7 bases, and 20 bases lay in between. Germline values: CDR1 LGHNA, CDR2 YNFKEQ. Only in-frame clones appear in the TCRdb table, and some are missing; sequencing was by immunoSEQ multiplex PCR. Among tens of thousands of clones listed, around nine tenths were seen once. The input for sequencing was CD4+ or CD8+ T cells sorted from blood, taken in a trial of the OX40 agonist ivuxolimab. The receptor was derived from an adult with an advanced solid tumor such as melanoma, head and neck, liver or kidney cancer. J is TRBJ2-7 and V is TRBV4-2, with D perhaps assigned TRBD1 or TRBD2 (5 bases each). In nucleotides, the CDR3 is TGTGCCAGCAGCCAAGCCGTCGGGACCAGTCGATTTGAGCAGTACTTC. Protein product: CASSQAVGTSRFEQYF.